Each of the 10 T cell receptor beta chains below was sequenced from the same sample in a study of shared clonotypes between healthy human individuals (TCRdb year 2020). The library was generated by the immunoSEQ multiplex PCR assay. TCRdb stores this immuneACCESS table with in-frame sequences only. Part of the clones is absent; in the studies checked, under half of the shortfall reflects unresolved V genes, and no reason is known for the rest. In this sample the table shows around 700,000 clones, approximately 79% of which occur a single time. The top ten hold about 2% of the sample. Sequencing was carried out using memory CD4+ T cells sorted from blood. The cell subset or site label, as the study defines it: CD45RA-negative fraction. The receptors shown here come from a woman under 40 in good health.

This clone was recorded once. In DNA form, the CDR3 reads TGTGCCAGCAGTGCCGGGGTGGGGGTCCCAGATACGCAGTATTTT. Its translation: CASSAGVGVPDTQYF. The chain recombines TRBV27 with TRBJ2-3; the D call may be TRBD1 or TRBD2 (5 bases each). This CDR3 region has 15 residues. The germline V gene has CDR1 MNHEY and CDR2 SMNVEV (reference sequence). Between the trimmed V and J ends, which lost 5 bases and 4 bases, there was a span of 16 bases.

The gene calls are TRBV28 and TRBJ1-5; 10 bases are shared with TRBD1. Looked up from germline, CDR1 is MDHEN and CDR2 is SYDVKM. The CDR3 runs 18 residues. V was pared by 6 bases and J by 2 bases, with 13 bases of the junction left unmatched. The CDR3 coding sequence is TGTGCCAGCAGGACGCGACAGGGGGCAGGAAGGGGCAATCAGCCCCAGCATTTT. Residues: CASRTRQGAGRGNQPQHF.

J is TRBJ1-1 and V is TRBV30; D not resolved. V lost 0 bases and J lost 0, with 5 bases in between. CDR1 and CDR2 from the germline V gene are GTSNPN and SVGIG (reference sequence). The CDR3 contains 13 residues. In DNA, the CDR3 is TGTGCCTGGAGTGTAATCCTGAACACTGAAGCTTTCTTT. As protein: CAWSVILNTEAFF.

Here the CDR3 DNA reads TGTGCCAGCAGTGTCCGACAAGAGACCCAGTACTTC. Protein sequence: CASSVRQETQYF. The chain carries TRBV25-1 and TRBJ2-5; D gene uncertain. The CDR3 is 12 amino acids. V was pared by 4 bases and J by 2 bases, with 5 bases between. From germline, CDR1 is MGHDK and CDR2 SYGVNS.

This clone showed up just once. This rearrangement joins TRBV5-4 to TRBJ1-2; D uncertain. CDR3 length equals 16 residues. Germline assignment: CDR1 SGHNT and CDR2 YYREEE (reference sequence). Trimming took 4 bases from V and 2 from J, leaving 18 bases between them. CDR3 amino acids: CASSQPDHSENYGYTF. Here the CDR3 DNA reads TGTGCCAGCAGCCAACCCGACCACAGCGAAAACTATGGCTACACCTTC.

CDR3 residues: CASSSRTGGLGNTIYF. CDR3 DNA: TGTGCCAGCAGCTCACGGACAGGGGGCCTCGGAAACACCATATATTTT. V is TRBV7-2 and J is TRBJ1-3, with 11 positions matching TRBD1. This CDR3 comprises 16 residues. V lost 4 bases, J lost 4 bases, and 6 bases stayed unmatched. Germline V CDR1 and CDR2: SGHTA, FQGNSA.

CDR3 in DNA: TGTGCCAGCAGCTCGAACGCTCTAGTGGGTGAGACCCAGTACTTC. Translating gives CASSSNALVGETQYF. The chain has TRBV5-4 and TRBJ2-5; no definite D call. V was clipped by 3 bases and J by 5 bases, with 17 bases between them. This CDR3 region has 15 residues. Germline V gene data show CDR1 as SGHNT and CDR2 as YYREEE (reference sequence).

CDR3 loop: CASSLGRRGGQPAYNEQFF. CDR3 in DNA: TGTGCCAGCAGCTTAGGCCGGCGAGGGGGACAACCAGCTTACAATGAGCAGTTCTTC. The chain has TRBV7-8 and TRBJ2-1; possibly TRBD1 for D (6 bases). CDR3 size: 19 residues. The V end was cut by 1 base, the J end by 4 bases, with 23 bases between. From germline, CDR1 is SGHVS and CDR2 FQNEAQ. Full variable domain (remainder filled in from reference TRBV7-8 and TRBJ2-1): GAGVSQSPRYKVAKRGQDVALRCDPISGHVSLFWYQQALGQGPEFLTYFQNEAQLDKSGLPSDRFFAERPEGSVSTLKIQRTQQEDSAVYLCASSLGRRGGQPAYNEQFFGPGTRLTVL.

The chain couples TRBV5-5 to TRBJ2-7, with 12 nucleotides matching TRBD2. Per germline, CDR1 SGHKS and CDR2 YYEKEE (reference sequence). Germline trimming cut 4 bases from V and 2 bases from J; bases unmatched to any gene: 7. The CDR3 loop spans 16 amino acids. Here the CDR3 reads CASSLTLAGGPYEQYF. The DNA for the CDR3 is TGTGCCAGCAGCCTCACACTAGCGGGGGGACCCTACGAGCAGTACTTC.

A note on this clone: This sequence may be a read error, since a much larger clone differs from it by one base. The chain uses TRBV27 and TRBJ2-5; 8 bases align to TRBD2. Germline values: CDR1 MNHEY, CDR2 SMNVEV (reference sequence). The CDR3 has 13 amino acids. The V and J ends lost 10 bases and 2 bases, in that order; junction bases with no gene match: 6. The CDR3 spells CAIHKRGQETQYF. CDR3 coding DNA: TGTGCCATCCATAAGCGGGGGCAAGAGACCCAGTACTTC.